A single sample gave rise to the 28 T cell receptor beta chains below, sequenced in a study of blood T cell repertoires in COVID-19 (dated by TCRdb to 2019 to 2021). The library was prepared using the immunoSEQ multiplex PCR assay. This immuneACCESS table, as held by TCRdb, lists in-frame sequences with V and J called but not all clones. Of the missing ones, under half trace to an unresolved V gene in checked studies; the others have no known cause. For this sample the table gives roughly 230,000 clones, of which about 88% were detected only once. Together, the top ten hold roughly 5% of the sample. The material sequenced was peripheral blood. The receptors were gathered from a woman between 40 and 50 years old who had recovered from COVID-19.

The chain uses TRBV9 and TRBJ1-3; D not certain. Trimming shortened V by 0 bases and J by 0 bases, and 10 bases separated the two germline ends. Per the germline V gene, CDR1 is SGDLS and CDR2 is YYNGEE. CDR3 size: 16 residues. The CDR3 loop reads CASSVDPGNSGNTIYF. The CDR3 nucleotides are TGTGCCAGCAGCGTAGATCCGGGGAACTCTGGAAACACCATATATTTT.

The V gene is TRBV24-1, the J gene TRBJ2-7, with a weak D call TRBD1 (5 bases). CDR3 length equals 14 residues. V lost 6 bases and J 5 bases, leaving 16 bases between the germline ends. Per the germline V gene, CDR1 is KGHDR and CDR2 is SFDVKD. CDR3 in DNA: TGTGCCACCAGTACCGCCCAGGGTGGCAACGAGCAGTACGTC. Its protein is CATSTAQGGNEQYV.

The gene calls are TRBV11-2 and TRBJ2-2, with D perhaps matching TRBD1 (5 bases). Per germline, CDR1 SGHAT and CDR2 FQNNGV. The CDR3 totals 13 residues. V shed 5 bases and J shed 7 bases, with 11 bases lying between them. In nucleotides, the CDR3 is TGTGCCAGCAGCCCCAGGGTTGACGGGGAGCTGTTTTTT. The encoded protein is CASSPRVDGELFF.

The chain uses TRBV6-5 and TRBJ2-3, with 11 bases identical to TRBD1. CDR3 size: 16 residues. Germline CDR1 MNHEY, CDR2 SVGAGI. Trimming removed 4 bases from V and 3 bases from J; junction bases left unmatched: 6. The CDR3 DNA sequence: TGTGCCAGCAGTTCCCCCGGGACAGGGGGGACAGATACGCAGTATTTT. This codes for CASSSPGTGGTDTQYF.

The chain couples TRBV6-5 to TRBJ1-5; 7 bases are a match to TRBD1. V trimming: 6 bases; J trimming: 6 bases; junction bases outside the gene matches: 5. CDR3 length equals 13 residues. Per the germline V gene, CDR1 is MNHEY and CDR2 is SVGAGI. The CDR3 sequence: CASRPTGVQPQHF. The CDR3, as DNA: TGTGCCAGCAGACCTACAGGGGTTCAGCCCCAGCATTTT.

This chain uses TRBV5-6 with TRBJ2-3, with 8 nucleotides matching TRBD2. This CDR3 is 15 amino acids long. Germline-derived CDR1 and CDR2 are SGHDT and YYEEEE. V shed 0 bases, J shed 8 bases, and the junction held 8 bases outside the gene matches. The CDR3 DNA reads as TGTGCCAGCAGCTTGGAGGGACTAGGGAGGGGTACGCAGTATTTT. Translated, it gives CASSLEGLGRGTQYF.

This clone was observed a single time. V and J are TRBV7-9 and TRBJ2-7; 8 bases map to TRBD2. The V gene's germline CDR1 is SEHNR and CDR2 FQNEAQ (reference sequence). Germline trimming cut 6 bases from V and 4 bases from J; bases unmatched to any gene: 5. The CDR3 is 13 amino acids. The CDR3 nucleotides read TGTGCCAGCAGTCGGGGGGGTGCTTACGAGCAGTACTTC. It yields the protein CASSRGGAYEQYF.

The V call is TRBV5-1, the J call TRBJ2-2; TRBD2 agrees at 7 bases. With V trimmed by 4 bases and J by 3 bases, 3 bases remained unmatched. CDR1 SGHRS and CDR2 YFSETQ come from the germline V gene. This CDR3 region has 14 residues. The CDR3 DNA reads as TGCGCCAGCAGCGGGACTACAGACACCGGGGAGCTGTTTTTT. As protein: CASSGTTDTGELFF.

This clone appeared once. The chain employs TRBV29-1 and TRBJ1-6; TRBD1 agrees at 8 bases. The ends lost 6 bases at V and 7 bases at J; junction bases unmatched: 8. CDR3 length: 14 residues. Germline CDR1 reads SQVTM; CDR2 reads ANQGSEA. The CDR3 coding sequence is TGCAGCGTCGGGACAGGAGGGGCAAATTCACCCCTCCACTTT. Its protein is CSVGTGGANSPLHF.

The chain is built from TRBV9 and TRBJ1-3; D is uncertain. The V gene's germline CDR1 is SGDLS and CDR2 YYNGEE. The CDR3 loop spans 17 amino acids. Between the trimmed V and J ends, which lost 4 bases and 0 bases, there was a span of 17 bases. The CDR3 here is CASSPRDFRSSGNTIYF. The DNA for the CDR3 is TGTGCCAGCAGCCCTCGGGATTTTAGGAGCTCTGGAAACACCATATATTTT.

This clone was observed once. This chain links TRBV6-2 or TRBV6-3 with TRBJ2-5; D perhaps matches TRBD1 (5 bases). The CDR3 length is 13 residues. V was shortened by 5 bases and J by 4 bases, with 11 bases between the two germline ends. The germline V gene encodes CDR1 MNHEY and CDR2 SVGEGT. The CDR3 spells CASSNTGVETQYF. As DNA, the CDR3 is TGTGCCAGCAGTAACACAGGCGTAGAGACCCAGTACTTC.

This clone came up a few times. CDR3 DNA sequence: TGTGCCATCAGTCTAACGGGTGACGGGTCCGGGGAGCTGTTTTTT. As protein: CAISLTGDGSGELFF. The rearrangement joins TRBV10-3 to TRBJ2-2, with D uncertain. CDR1 ENHRY and CDR2 SYGVKD come from the germline V gene. With 5 bases removed from V and 6 bases from J, the gap between germline ends came to 16 bases. The CDR3 extends over 15 amino acids.

In its sample, this clone was seen a few times. The J gene is TRBJ2-7, the V gene TRBV10-3, with TRBD1 matching 10 bases. J gave up 4 bases and V 8 bases, and 2 bases lay outside the gene matches. The CDR3 length is 12 residues. Germline-derived CDR1 and CDR2 are ENHRY and SYGVKD. CDR3: CAIRDRGYEQYF. In DNA, the CDR3 is TGTGCCATCCGGGACAGGGGATACGAGCAGTACTTC.

V gene TRBV6-2 or TRBV6-3 combines with J gene TRBJ2-7; D is possibly TRBD1 or TRBD2 (6 bases each). Per germline, CDR1 MNHEY and CDR2 SVGEGT. The CDR3 length is 12 residues. V lost 6 bases and J 6 bases, leaving 12 bases between the germline ends. CDR3 coding DNA: TGTGCCAGCAGCGGGGGCTTGGGCGAGCAGTACGTC. It translates to CASSGGLGEQYV.

This chain connects TRBV27 to TRBJ1-1, with 7 bases that match TRBD1. Germline-derived CDR1 and CDR2 are MNHEY and SMNVEV (reference sequence). The CDR3 has 12 amino acids. J gave up 9 bases and V 5 bases, and 6 bases lay outside the gene matches. The CDR3 loop is CASSGRQGKAFF. CDR3 DNA: TGTGCCAGCAGTGGCAGACAGGGTAAAGCTTTCTTT.

The chain uses TRBV7-9 and TRBJ2-3; 11 nucleotides align to TRBD2. The CDR3 sequence is 13 residues long. The germline gives CDR1 SEHNR, CDR2 FQNEAQ (reference sequence). V trimming: 3 bases; J trimming: 12 bases; junction bases outside the gene matches: 5. The CDR3 reads CASSLVLAGGQYF. The CDR3 DNA is TGTGCCAGCAGCTTGGTCCTAGCGGGAGGCCAGTATTTT.

This chain connects TRBV9 to TRBJ2-1, with 12 bases matching TRBD2. The V gene's germline CDR1 is SGDLS and CDR2 YYNGEE. Unmatched junction bases numbered 7, after V lost 3 bases and J lost 9 bases. CDR3 size: 15 residues. In nucleotides, the CDR3 is TGTGCCAGCAGCGATCGACTAGCGGGAGTTGTTGAGCAGTTCTTC. It codes for CASSDRLAGVVEQFF.

The V gene is TRBV5-4, the J gene TRBJ2-1; D possibly corresponds to TRBD1 (6 bases). The V end was cut by 3 bases, the J end by 11 bases, with 12 bases between. The CDR3 extends over 12 amino acids. The germline V gene has CDR1 SGHNT and CDR2 YYREEE (reference sequence). Here the CDR3 reads CASSSDRRQQFF. CDR3 DNA: TGTGCCAGCAGCTCCGACAGGCGTCAGCAGTTCTTC.

V is TRBV6-1 and J is TRBJ1-1, with TRBD1 as a possible D gene (5 bases). The germline V gene has CDR1 MNHNS and CDR2 SASEGT. The V end lost 1 base, the J end lost 2 bases, and 11 bases lay between the germline ends. The CDR3 covers 15 residues. The CDR3, as DNA: TGTGCCAGCAGTGAAGTAGGGGCTTACAACACTGAAGCTTTCTTT. It yields the protein CASSEVGAYNTEAFF.

The chain links TRBV18 to TRBJ1-1, with unresolved D. CDR3 length equals 15 residues. V was clipped by 0 bases and J by 3 bases, with 11 bases between them. Germline CDR1 reads KGHSH; CDR2 reads LQKENI. Here the CDR3 reads CASSPPRTKDTEAFF. The CDR3 coding sequence is TGTGCCAGCTCACCACCGAGGACTAAGGACACTGAAGCTTTCTTT.

The chain combines TRBV19 with TRBJ2-2; 8 bases fit TRBD1. Germline lookup yields CDR1 LNHDA and CDR2 SQIVND (reference sequence). Trimming took 9 bases from V and 1 from J; bases not matched to a gene: 1. CDR3 size: 13 residues. In DNA, the CDR3 is TGTGCCAGCGGGACAGGGAACACCGGGGAGCTGTTTTTT. Its protein product is CASGTGNTGELFF.

The chain is built from TRBV5-1 and TRBJ1-4, with 8 positions matching TRBD1. Germline V gives CDR1 SGHRS, CDR2 YFSETQ. CDR3 length: 14 amino acids. V was clipped by 7 bases and J by 6 bases; unmatched bases: 8. CDR3 bases: TGCGCCAGCGGTACCGGGACAGGTCATGAAAAACTGTTTTTT. Its translation is CASGTGTGHEKLFF.

The chain couples TRBV13 to TRBJ2-2, with 14 bases fitting TRBD2. Germline CDR1 PRHDT, CDR2 FYEKMQ (reference sequence). The CDR3 has 20 residues. V trimming: 5 bases; J trimming: 4 bases; junction bases outside the gene matches: 15. CDR3 in DNA: TGTGCCAGCAGCCCCCCCCCAACGACTAGCGGGAGGGCCAGCACCGGGGAGCTGTTTTTT. Its protein product is CASSPPPTTSGRASTGELFF.

The rearrangement joins TRBV2 to TRBJ2-6; no definite D call. Between the trimmed V and J ends, which lost 4 bases and 3 bases, there was a span of 7 bases. The length of the CDR3 is 14 residues. In germline, CDR1 is SNHLY, CDR2 FYNNEI. CDR3 amino acids: CASSVNSGANVLTF. Here the CDR3 DNA reads TGTGCCAGCAGTGTCAACAGTGGGGCCAACGTCCTGACTTTC.

The chain recombines TRBV5-1 with TRBJ2-1; 15 nucleotides align to TRBD2. After removal of 3 bases from V and 9 bases from J, the junction contained 7 bases not matched to a gene. This CDR3 spans 16 amino acids. Germline lookup yields CDR1 SGHRS and CDR2 YFSETQ. Here the CDR3 reads CASSSGLAGGGGEQFF. In nucleotides, the CDR3 is TGCGCCAGCAGCTCGGGACTAGCGGGAGGAGGAGGTGAGCAGTTCTTC. Based on the CDR3 plus reference TRBV5-1 and TRBJ2-1, the full variable domain is KAGVTQTPRYLIKTRGQQVTLSCSPISGHRSVSWYQQTPGQGLQFLFEYFSETQRNKGNFPGRFSGRQFSNSRSEMNVSTLELGDSALYLCASSSGLAGGGGEQFFGPGTRLTVL.

The chain joins TRBV27 to TRBJ2-7; TRBD1 matches at 7 bases. Per germline, CDR1 MNHEY and CDR2 SMNVEV (reference sequence). The CDR3 is made up of 14 amino acids. The junction had 7 bases not matched to a gene; V was cut back by 5 bases and J by 3 bases. The DNA for the CDR3 is TGTGCCAGCAGTGTCCGGGACAGACTCTACGAGCAGTACTTC. Its translation is CASSVRDRLYEQYF.

The chain combines TRBV28 with TRBJ1-2; D ambiguous. The germline V and J ends were trimmed by 3 bases and 8 bases, with 10 bases remaining between them. This CDR3 comprises 12 residues. CDR1 is MDHEN and CDR2 is SYDVKM in the germline V gene. The CDR3 DNA sequence: TGTGCCAGCAGTTTGGTAGCCAAGGGCTACACCTTC. Translating gives CASSLVAKGYTF.

The gene calls are TRBV9 and TRBJ2-3, with TRBD2 matching over 10 bases. Germline values: CDR1 SGDLS, CDR2 YYNGEE. The CDR3 is 18 residues long. Losses at the gene ends were 2 bases for V and 0 bases for J; bases not matched to a gene: 9. CDR3 bases: TGTGCCAGCAGCGTTTTCTCTGGACTAGCGGCTAGCACAGATACGCAGTATTTT. Its translation is CASSVFSGLAASTDTQYF. Variable domain in full (rest from reference TRBV9 and TRBJ2-3): DSGVTQTPKHLITATGQRVTLRCSPRSGDLSVYWYQQSLDQGLQFLIQYYNGEERAKGNILERFSAQQFPDLHSELNLSSLELGDSALYFCASSVFSGLAASTDTQYFGPGTRLTVL.